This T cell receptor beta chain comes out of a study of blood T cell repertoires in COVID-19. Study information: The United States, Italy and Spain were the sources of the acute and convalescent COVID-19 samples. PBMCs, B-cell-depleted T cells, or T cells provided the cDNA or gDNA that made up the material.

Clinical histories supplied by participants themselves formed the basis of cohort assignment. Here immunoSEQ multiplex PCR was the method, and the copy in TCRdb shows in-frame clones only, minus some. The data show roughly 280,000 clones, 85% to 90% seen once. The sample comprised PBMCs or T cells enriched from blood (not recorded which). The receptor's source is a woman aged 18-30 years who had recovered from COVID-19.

The CDR3 sequence is CASSNRIRDSQGKLFF. The CDR3, as DNA: TGTGCCAGCAGCAATAGAATCCGGGACTCCCAAGGAAAACTGTTTTTT. This rearrangement joins TRBV21-1 to TRBJ1-4. TRBV21-1 is given as a pseudogene. CDR3 length equals 16 residues.